This T cell receptor beta chain originates from a study of T cells in Graves' hyperthyroidism and ophthalmopathy. Findings and limits, study-wide: Separation of ophthalmopathy from stable hyperthyroidism was achieved by a 13 V-J model.

With respect to this clonotype: Its antigen is unidentified.

The V gene end was trimmed by 6 bases and the J gene end by 3 bases; junction bases not matched to a gene: 5. The germline gives CDR1 MDHEN, CDR2 SYDVKM. The CDR3 extends over 13 amino acids. Amplified regions were TCR beta CDR3 sequences from RNA transcripts. TCR CDR3 regions were first amplified by RT-PCR with HTBI primers. TCRdb reprocessed the multiplex PCR reads with MiXCR, giving one entry per CDR3 protein. Found here are fewer than 300,000 distinct CDR3 sequences, 25% to 30% of them singletons; the top ten hold approximately 30%. The specimen sequenced was blood. The receptor was derived from a man aged 35 to 55 with Graves' hyperthyroidism that later progressed to Graves' ophthalmopathy. The V gene is TRBV28, the J gene TRBJ2-7, with 7 bases identical to TRBD1. The CDR3, as DNA: TGTGCCAGCAGGGGACAGAGATTCTACGAGCAGTACTTC. Its protein product is CASRGQRFYEQYF.